This TCR beta chain is drawn from a study of CXCR3-negative and CXCR3-positive naive CD8 T cells. The CDR3 covers 18 residues. Each TRB cDNA library was prepared by 5' RACE (with UMI labels). TCRdb re-called the 5' RACE reads; every CDR3 protein appears as one record, without DNA. The sample's table shows tens of thousands of distinct CDR3 sequences. The chain has TRBV21-1 and TRBJ1-1. TRBV21-1 is shown as a pseudogene. The clonotype originates from a human donor in good health. Some clones in this sample may be carry-over from other donors' samples. Sequenced: naive CXCR3- CD8+ T cells from blood. The subset was: CD45RO-CCR7+CD27+CD95- naive CD8+ T cells lacking CXCR3 (TNR3-). CDR3 amino acids: CASSKSNIVRVMNTEAFF.